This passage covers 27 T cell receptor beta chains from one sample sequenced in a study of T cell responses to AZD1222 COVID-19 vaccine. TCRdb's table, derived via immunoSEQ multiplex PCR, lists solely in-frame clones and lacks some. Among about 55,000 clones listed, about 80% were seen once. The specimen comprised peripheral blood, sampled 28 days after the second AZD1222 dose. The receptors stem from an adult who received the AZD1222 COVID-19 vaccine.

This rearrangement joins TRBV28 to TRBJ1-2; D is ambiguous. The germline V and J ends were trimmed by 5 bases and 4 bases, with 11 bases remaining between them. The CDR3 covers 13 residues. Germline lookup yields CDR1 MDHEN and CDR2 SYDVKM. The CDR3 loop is CASSLQLLYGYTF. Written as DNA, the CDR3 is TGTGCCAGCAGTCTACAGTTACTCTATGGCTACACCTTC.

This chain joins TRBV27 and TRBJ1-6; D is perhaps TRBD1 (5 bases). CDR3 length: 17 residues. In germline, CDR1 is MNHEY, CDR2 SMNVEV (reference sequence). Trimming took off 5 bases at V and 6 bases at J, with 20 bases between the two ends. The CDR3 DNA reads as TGTGCCAGCAGTCAAAGGCCACCGGGACGGACTAATTCACCCCTCCACTTT. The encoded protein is CASSQRPPGRTNSPLHF.

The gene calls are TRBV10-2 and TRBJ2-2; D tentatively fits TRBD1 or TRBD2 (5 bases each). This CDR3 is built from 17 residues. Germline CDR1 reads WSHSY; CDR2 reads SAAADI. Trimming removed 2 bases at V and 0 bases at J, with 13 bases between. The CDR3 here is CASSERGTGSNTGELFF. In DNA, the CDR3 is TGCGCCAGCAGTGAGCGGGGAACAGGATCGAACACCGGGGAGCTGTTTTTT.

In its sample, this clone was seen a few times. CDR3 loop: CASSRGTSGWGDTQYF. The CDR3 nucleotides read TGTGCCAGCAGCCGAGGGACTAGCGGGTGGGGAGATACGCAGTATTTT. The chain is built from TRBV7-8 and TRBJ2-3, with 12 bases lining up with TRBD2. This CDR3 has 16 amino acids. Germline CDR1 reads SGHVS; CDR2 reads FQNEAQ. Germline trimming cut 5 bases from V and 5 bases from J; bases unmatched to any gene: 8.

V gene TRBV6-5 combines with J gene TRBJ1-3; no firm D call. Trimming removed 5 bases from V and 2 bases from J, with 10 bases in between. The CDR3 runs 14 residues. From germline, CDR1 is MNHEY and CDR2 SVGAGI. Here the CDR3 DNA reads TGTGCCAGCAGTCCGACGTGGGCTGGAAACACCATATATTTT. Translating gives CASSPTWAGNTIYF.

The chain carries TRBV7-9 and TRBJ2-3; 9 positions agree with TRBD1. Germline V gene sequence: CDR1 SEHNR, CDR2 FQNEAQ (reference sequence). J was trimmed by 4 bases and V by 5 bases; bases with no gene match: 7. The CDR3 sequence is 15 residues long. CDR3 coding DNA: TGTGCCAGCAGCAACACGCGGACAGGGGCAGATACGCAGTATTTT. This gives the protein CASSNTRTGADTQYF. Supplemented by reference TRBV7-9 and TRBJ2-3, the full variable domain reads DTGVSQNPRHKITKRGQNVTFRCDPISEHNRLYWYRQTLGQGPEFLTYFQNEAQLEKSRLLSDRFSAERPKGSFSTLEIQRTEQGDSAMYLCASSNTRTGADTQYFGPGTRLTVL.

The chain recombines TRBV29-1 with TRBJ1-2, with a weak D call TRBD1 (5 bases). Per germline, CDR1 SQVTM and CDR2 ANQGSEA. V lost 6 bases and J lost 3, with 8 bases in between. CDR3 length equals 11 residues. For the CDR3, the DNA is TGCAGCGTGGGGGTGGACTATGGCTACACCTTC. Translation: CSVGVDYGYTF. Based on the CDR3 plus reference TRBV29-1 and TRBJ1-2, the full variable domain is SAVISQKPSRDICQRGTSLTIQCQVDSQVTMMFWYRQQPGQSLTLIATANQGSEATYESGFVIDKFPISRPNLTFSTLTVSNMSPEDSSIYLCSVGVDYGYTFGSGTRLTVV.

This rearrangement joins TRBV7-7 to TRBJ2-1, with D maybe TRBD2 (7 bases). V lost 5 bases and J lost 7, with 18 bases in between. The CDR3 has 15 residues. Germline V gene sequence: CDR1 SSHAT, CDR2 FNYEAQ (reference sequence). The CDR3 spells CASSQGGVGLNEQFF. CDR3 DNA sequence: TGTGCCAGCAGCCAAGGGGGGGTAGGTCTAAATGAGCAGTTCTTC.

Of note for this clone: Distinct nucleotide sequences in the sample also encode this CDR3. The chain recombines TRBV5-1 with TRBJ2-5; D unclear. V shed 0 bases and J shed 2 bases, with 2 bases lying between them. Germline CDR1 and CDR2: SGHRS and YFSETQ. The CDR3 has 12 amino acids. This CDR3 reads CASSLGQETQYF. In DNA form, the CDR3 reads TGCGCCAGCAGCTTGGGGCAAGAGACCCAGTACTTC.

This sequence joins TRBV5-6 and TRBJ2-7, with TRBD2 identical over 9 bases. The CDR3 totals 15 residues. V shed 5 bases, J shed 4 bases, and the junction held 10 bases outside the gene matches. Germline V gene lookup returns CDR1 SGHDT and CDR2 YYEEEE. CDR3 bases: TGTGCCAGCAGACCGCGGGGGGGTGGCCGGTACGAGCAGTACTTC. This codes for CASRPRGGGRYEQYF. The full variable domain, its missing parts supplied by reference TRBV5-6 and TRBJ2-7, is DAGVTQSPTHLIKTRGQQVTLRCSPKSGHDTVSWYQQALGQGPQFIFQYYEEEERQRGNFPDRFSGHQFPNYSSELNVNALLLGDSALYLCASRPRGGGRYEQYFGPGTRLTVT.

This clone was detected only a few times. CDR3 nucleotide sequence: TGTGCCAGCAGCGGCCTCTCTTATGGCTACACCTTC. This encodes CASSGLSYGYTF. The rearrangement uses TRBV9 and TRBJ1-2, with no clear D. The CDR3 runs 12 residues. Trimming took off 3 bases at V and 5 bases at J, with 8 bases between the two ends. Germline V lookup: CDR1 SGDLS, CDR2 YYNGEE.

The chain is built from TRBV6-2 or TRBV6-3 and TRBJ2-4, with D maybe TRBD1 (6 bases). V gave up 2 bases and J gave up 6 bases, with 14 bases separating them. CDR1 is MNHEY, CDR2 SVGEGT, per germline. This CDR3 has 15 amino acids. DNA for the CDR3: TGTGCCAGCAGTTACCGGACAGCCTTGGGAAACATTCAGTACTTC. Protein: CASSYRTALGNIQYF.

Written as DNA, the CDR3 is TGTGCCAGCAGCTTAGGACAGGGGTATGAATACGAGCAGTACTTC. The encoded protein is CASSLGQGYEYEQYF. J is TRBJ2-7 and V is TRBV11-2, with 8 nucleotides matching TRBD1. Unmatched junction bases numbered 6, after V lost 1 base and J lost 4 bases. CDR1 is SGHAT and CDR2 is FQNNGV in the germline V gene. The CDR3 contains 15 residues.

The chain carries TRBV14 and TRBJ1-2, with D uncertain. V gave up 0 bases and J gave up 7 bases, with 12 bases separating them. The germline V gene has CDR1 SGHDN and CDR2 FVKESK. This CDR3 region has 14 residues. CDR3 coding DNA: TGTGCCAGCAGCCAAGATAACCACTATGGTGGCTACACCTTC. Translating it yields CASSQDNHYGGYTF.

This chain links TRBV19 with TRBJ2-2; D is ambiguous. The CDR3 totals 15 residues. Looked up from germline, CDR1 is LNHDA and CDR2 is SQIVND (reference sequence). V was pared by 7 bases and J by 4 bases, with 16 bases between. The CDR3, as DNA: TGTGCCAGTACCCCCATGGGCAGGTCCACCGGGGAGCTGTTTTTT. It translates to CASTPMGRSTGELFF.

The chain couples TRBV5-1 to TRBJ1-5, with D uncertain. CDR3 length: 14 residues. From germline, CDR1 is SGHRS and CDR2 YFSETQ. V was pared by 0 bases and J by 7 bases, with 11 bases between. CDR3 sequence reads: CASSLDGVSQPQHF. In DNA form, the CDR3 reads TGCGCCAGCAGCTTGGACGGGGTTAGCCAGCCCCAGCATTTT. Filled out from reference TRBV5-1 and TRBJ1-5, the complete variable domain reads KAGVTQTPRYLIKTRGQQVTLSCSPISGHRSVSWYQQTPGQGLQFLFEYFSETQRNKGNFPGRFSGRQFSNSRSEMNVSTLELGDSALYLCASSLDGVSQPQHFGDGTRLSIL.

This CDR3 reads CSVGLGTGGTGELFF. The CDR3 nucleotides are TGCAGCGTTGGTTTGGGGACAGGGGGGACCGGGGAGCTGTTTTTT. The gene calls are TRBV29-1 and TRBJ2-2; 11 bases map to TRBD1. Germline V gene sequence: CDR1 SQVTM, CDR2 ANQGSEA. This CDR3 contains 15 residues. With V trimmed by 4 bases and J by 5 bases, 6 bases remained unmatched.

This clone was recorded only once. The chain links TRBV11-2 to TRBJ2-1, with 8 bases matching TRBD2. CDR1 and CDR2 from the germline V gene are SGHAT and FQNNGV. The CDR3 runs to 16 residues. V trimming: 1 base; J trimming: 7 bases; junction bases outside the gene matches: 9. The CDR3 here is CASSLVSGGLRNEQFF. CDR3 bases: TGTGCCAGCAGCTTAGTCTCGGGGGGGCTCAGGAATGAGCAGTTCTTC. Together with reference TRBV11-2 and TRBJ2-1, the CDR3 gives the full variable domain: EAGVAQSPRYKIIEKRQSVAFWCNPISGHATLYWYQQILGQGPKLLIQFQNNGVVDDSQLPKDRFSAERLKGVDSTLKIQPAKLEDSAVYLCASSLVSGGLRNEQFFGPGTRLTVL.

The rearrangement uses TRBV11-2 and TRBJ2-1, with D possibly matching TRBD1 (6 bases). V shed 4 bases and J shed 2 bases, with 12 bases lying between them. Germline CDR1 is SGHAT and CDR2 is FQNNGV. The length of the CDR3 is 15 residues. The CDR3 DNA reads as TGTGCCAGCAGCTCAACGACAGGAACCTACAATGAGCAGTTCTTC. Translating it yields CASSSTTGTYNEQFF.

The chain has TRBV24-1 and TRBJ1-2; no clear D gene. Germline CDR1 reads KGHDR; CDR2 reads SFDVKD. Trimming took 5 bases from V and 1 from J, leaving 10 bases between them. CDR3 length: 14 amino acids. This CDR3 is CATSGTPNNYGYTF. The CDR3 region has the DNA TGTGCCACCAGTGGTACACCCAATAACTATGGCTACACCTTC.

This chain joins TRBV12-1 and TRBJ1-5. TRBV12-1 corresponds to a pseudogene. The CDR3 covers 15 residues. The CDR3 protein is CASSPPGPINQPQHF. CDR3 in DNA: TGTGCCAGCAGCCCTCCGGGACCGATCAATCAGCCCCAGCATTTT.

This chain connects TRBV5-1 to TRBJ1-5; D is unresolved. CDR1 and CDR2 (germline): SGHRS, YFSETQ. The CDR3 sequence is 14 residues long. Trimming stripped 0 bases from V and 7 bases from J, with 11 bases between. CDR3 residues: CASSLGDPDQPQHF. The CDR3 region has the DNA TGCGCCAGCAGCTTGGGGGATCCGGACCAGCCCCAGCATTTT.

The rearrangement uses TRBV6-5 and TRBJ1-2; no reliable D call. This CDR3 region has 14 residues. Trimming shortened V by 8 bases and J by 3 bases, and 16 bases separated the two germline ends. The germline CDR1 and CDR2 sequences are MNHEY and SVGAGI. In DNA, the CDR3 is TGTGCCAGCTCTCGGACGGTAAAGGACTATGGCTACACCTTC. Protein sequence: CASSRTVKDYGYTF.

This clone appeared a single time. This CDR3 is CASSRGQGEEKLFF. CDR3 bases: TGTGCCAGCAGCCGCGGACAGGGGGAAGAAAAACTGTTTTTT. V usage is TRBV7-8 and J usage is TRBJ1-4, with 10 bases matching TRBD1. This CDR3 has 14 amino acids. V was clipped by 5 bases and J by 8 bases; unmatched bases: 5. The germline CDR1 and CDR2 sequences are SGHVS and FQNEAQ.

CDR3 nucleotide sequence: TGTGCCAGCAGCTTATTCGGGGTGGGCACTGAAGCTTTCTTT. Protein sequence: CASSLFGVGTEAFF. This chain uses TRBV7-9 with TRBJ1-1; D not resolved. Trimming shortened V by 2 bases and J by 4 bases, and 11 bases separated the two germline ends. The V gene's germline CDR1 is SEHNR and CDR2 FQNEAQ (reference sequence). The CDR3 sequence is 14 residues long.

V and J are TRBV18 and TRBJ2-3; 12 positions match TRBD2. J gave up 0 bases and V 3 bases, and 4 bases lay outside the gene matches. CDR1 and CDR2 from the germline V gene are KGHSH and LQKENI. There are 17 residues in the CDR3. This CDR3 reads CASSPPGTSGSTDTQYF. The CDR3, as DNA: TGTGCCAGCTCACCCCCCGGGACTAGCGGGAGCACAGATACGCAGTATTTT.

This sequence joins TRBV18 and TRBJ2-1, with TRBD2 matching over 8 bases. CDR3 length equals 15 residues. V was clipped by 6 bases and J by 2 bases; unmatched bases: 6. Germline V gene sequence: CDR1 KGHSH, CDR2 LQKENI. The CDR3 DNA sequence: TGTGCCAGCTCTCCCCCAGCGGGGGCCTACAATGAGCAGTTCTTC. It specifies CASSPPAGAYNEQFF.